The 18 T cell receptor beta chains reported below all come from one sample, sequenced in a study of shared clonotypes between healthy human individuals. Naive CD8 cells lacked CD45RO, underwent positive selection for CCR7 and left out terminally differentiated effector memory CD45RA+ cells. Measured with immunoSEQ multiplex PCR; TCRdb has only the in-frame clones, and not every one. The sample consists of about 2.1 million clones, about 93% of them appearing once. Sequencing was performed on naive CD8+ T cells from PBMCs. The receptors come from a man younger than 30 in good health. Some clones in this sample may be carry-over from other donors' samples.

The rearrangement joins TRBV6-1 to TRBJ2-7, with unresolved D. The ends were cut back, 7 bases at V and 7 bases at J, with 14 bases in the middle. This CDR3 comprises 12 residues. CDR1 is MNHNS and CDR2 is SASEGT in the germline V gene. CDR3 residues: CASILVSGEQYF. The CDR3 coding sequence is TGTGCCAGCATCCTTGTGTCTGGGGAGCAGTACTTC.

The chain carries TRBV29-1 and TRBJ2-7, with a weak D call TRBD1 (7 bases). The germline gives CDR1 SQVTM, CDR2 ANQGSEA. This CDR3 region has 13 residues. The V end was cut by 3 bases, the J end by 3 bases, with 12 bases between. CDR3 in DNA: TGCAGCGTTGAGCGGCAGGGGGGCTACGAGCAGTACTTC. As protein: CSVERQGGYEQYF.

This chain connects TRBV6-1 to TRBJ2-2; maybe TRBD2 (6 bases). The CDR3 totals 14 residues. The V and J ends lost 1 base and 4 bases respectively, with 7 bases between them. The germline V gene encodes CDR1 MNHNS and CDR2 SASEGT. DNA of the CDR3: TGTGCCAGCAGTGAAGGGACTACCACCGGGGAGCTGTTTTTT. Protein: CASSEGTTTGELFF.

The chain employs TRBV29-1 and TRBJ2-7; D is tentatively TRBD1 or TRBD2 (6 bases each). V was trimmed by 6 bases and J by 0 bases, leaving 12 bases between them. This CDR3 has 13 amino acids. Per the germline V gene, CDR1 is SQVTM and CDR2 is ANQGSEA. CDR3 residues: CSVGGSNSYEQYF. DNA of the CDR3: TGCAGCGTAGGGGGGAGTAACTCCTACGAGCAGTACTTC.

The CDR3 spells CASSLAGAASYEQYF. CDR3 in DNA: TGTGCCAGCAGCTTAGCGGGCGCGGCCTCCTACGAGCAGTACTTC. The genes are TRBV11-1 and TRBJ2-7; D is ambiguous. Germline V gene data show CDR1 as SGHAT and CDR2 as FQDESV (reference sequence). V lost 0 bases, J lost 0 bases, and 9 bases lay in between. This CDR3 region has 15 residues.

The V and J genes are TRBV6-5 and TRBJ2-1, with TRBD2 matching over 11 bases. Trimming took 5 bases from V and 5 from J; bases not matched to a gene: 5. The germline V gene has CDR1 MNHEY and CDR2 SVGAGI. The CDR3 is made up of 15 amino acids. The CDR3 is CASSTGSGRDNEQFF. The CDR3 region has the DNA TGTGCCAGCAGTACGGGTAGCGGGAGGGACAATGAGCAGTTCTTC.

This chain's CDR3 is CSVVGGGFADTQYF. CDR3 DNA: TGCAGCGTTGTCGGGGGAGGGTTCGCAGATACGCAGTATTTT. This chain connects TRBV29-1 to TRBJ2-3; 7 bases are a match to TRBD2. V lost 4 bases and J lost 4; bases outside the gene matches: 8. This CDR3 comprises 14 residues. Germline CDR1 reads SQVTM; CDR2 reads ANQGSEA.

In this sample, this clone turned up once. The V gene is TRBV9, the J gene TRBJ1-3; 9 bases fit TRBD1. Germline V gives CDR1 SGDLS, CDR2 YYNGEE. The V and J ends lost 3 bases and 3 bases, in that order; junction bases with no gene match: 4. The CDR3 loop spans 15 amino acids. Here the CDR3 DNA reads TGTGCCAGCAGCGCCGGGACAGGGAATGGAAACACCATATATTTT. Protein: CASSAGTGNGNTIYF.

The genes are TRBV5-4 and TRBJ2-3; 11 bases match TRBD2. The length of the CDR3 is 15 residues. V shed 6 bases and J 6 bases; nucleotides not matched to a gene: 9. In germline, CDR1 is SGHNT, CDR2 YYREEE (reference sequence). This chain's CDR3 is CASTPLAGVPDTQYF. The CDR3 DNA reads TGTGCCAGCACCCCACTAGCGGGAGTCCCCGATACGCAGTATTTT.

This clone was observed once. The J gene is TRBJ1-1, the V gene TRBV11-2, with a possible D match to TRBD1 (6 bases). V shed 2 bases and J shed 5 bases, with 21 bases lying between them. CDR1 is SGHAT, CDR2 FQNNGV, per germline. The CDR3 has 17 residues. CDR3: CASSLSRVQGGGTEAFF. CDR3 nucleotide sequence: TGTGCCAGCAGCTTATCCAGGGTCCAGGGAGGGGGGACTGAAGCTTTCTTT.

CDR3 DNA: TGTGCCAGCTCGTCAGGTGGGCGCTCGGAACTGTTTTTT. Encoded protein: CASSSGGRSELFF. The gene calls are TRBV4-2 and TRBJ1-4; the D is unclear. Germline CDR1 LGHNA, CDR2 YNFKEQ. V was trimmed by 8 bases and J by 12 bases, leaving 19 bases between them. This CDR3 is built from 13 residues.

Of note for this clone: Different DNA sequences within this sample yield the same CDR3. The chain joins TRBV7-8 to TRBJ1-1; TRBD1 might be the D (5 bases). V was clipped by 1 base and J by 2 bases, with 11 bases between them. This CDR3 comprises 15 residues. CDR1 SGHVS and CDR2 FQNEAQ come from the germline V gene. DNA of the CDR3: TGTGCCAGCAGCTTAGATCGGGGGAGCAACACTGAAGCTTTCTTT. This encodes CASSLDRGSNTEAFF. Complete variable domain (other parts from reference TRBV7-8 and TRBJ1-1): GAGVSQSPRYKVAKRGQDVALRCDPISGHVSLFWYQQALGQGPEFLTYFQNEAQLDKSGLPSDRFFAERPEGSVSTLKIQRTQQEDSAVYLCASSLDRGSNTEAFFGQGTRLTVV.

This clone was seen only once. J is TRBJ2-1 and V is TRBV4-3; TRBD2 is a possible D gene (7 bases). Germline V gene sequence: CDR1 LGHNA, CDR2 YSLEER. This CDR3 contains 16 residues. Trimming stripped 0 bases from V and 8 bases from J, with 17 bases between. The CDR3 DNA follows: TGCGCCAGCAGCCAAGATGGGAGGGGGAGAGGGGATGAGCAGTTCTTC. Its protein is CASSQDGRGRGDEQFF.

V gene TRBV5-8 combines with J gene TRBJ1-5; D gene ambiguous. CDR1 SGHTS and CDR2 YDEGEE come from the germline V gene. The CDR3 contains 17 residues. V lost 3 bases and J lost 1, with 17 bases in between. CDR3 in amino acids: CASSSLRAGLSNQPQHF. As DNA, the CDR3 is TGTGCCAGCAGCTCCCTACGCGCAGGCTTAAGCAATCAGCCCCAGCATTTT.

J is TRBJ1-1 and V is TRBV30; D unclear. The CDR3 runs 11 residues. CDR1 and CDR2 (germline): GTSNPN, SVGIG (reference sequence). Deletions cut 7 bases from V and 5 bases from J, with 11 bases between. CDR3 residues: CAYTGGTEAFF. The CDR3 DNA reads as TGTGCCTACACTGGAGGAACTGAAGCTTTCTTT.

The chain has TRBV27 and TRBJ2-1, with D tentatively TRBD2 (5 bases). Germline assignment: CDR1 MNHEY and CDR2 SMNVEV (reference sequence). The CDR3 is 15 residues long. Trimming cost V 2 bases and J 4 bases, with 12 bases left between them. CDR3 loop: CASSLGSGMYNEQFF. As DNA, the CDR3 is TGTGCCAGCAGTTTAGGCTCGGGGATGTACAATGAGCAGTTCTTC.

V is TRBV27 and J is TRBJ2-7; maybe TRBD1 (6 bases). Trimming cost V 7 bases and J 3 bases, with 13 bases left between them. Germline loops: CDR1 MNHEY, CDR2 SMNVEV (reference sequence). This CDR3 is built from 13 residues. The DNA of the CDR3 is TGTGCCAGCACTTTTGGACAGAACTACGAGCAGTACTTC. It encodes CASTFGQNYEQYF.

The J gene is TRBJ2-3, the V gene TRBV10-3; 8 positions agree with TRBD2. Germline V gene data show CDR1 as ENHRY and CDR2 as SYGVKD. This CDR3 spans 15 amino acids. Trimming cost V 2 bases and J 4 bases; bases outside gene matches: 5. CDR3 nucleotide sequence: TGTGCCATCAGTGAGGTGGCGGGAGGCGCAGATACGCAGTATTTT. It translates to CAISEVAGGADTQYF.